This passage covers 2 T cell receptor beta chains from one sample sequenced in a study of response to subunit inactivated influenza vaccine. A single record per CDR3 protein comes from TCRdb applying MiXCR to the RT-PCR reads. Among some 640,000 distinct CDR3 sequences listed, approximately 13% were seen once. The material sequenced was PBMCs from blood, taken 14 to 15 days before vaccination. Receptors were obtained from a man aged 50 to 59 who received an inactivated influenza vaccine.

The rearrangement joins TRBV30 to TRBJ2-7; TRBD1 is a possible D gene (6 bases). The germline gives CDR1 GTSNPN, CDR2 SVGIG (reference sequence). The CDR3 extends over 13 amino acids. Trimming removed 4 bases at V and 0 bases at J, with 10 bases between. DNA for the CDR3: TGTGCCTGGATACAGGGAAACTCCTACGAGCAGTACTTC. Translated, it gives CAWIQGNSYEQYF.

This chain links TRBV7-2 with TRBJ2-1, with 10 positions matching TRBD1. V lost 5 bases to trimming and J lost 7 bases; unmatched junction nucleotides: 14. CDR1 and CDR2 (germline): SGHTA, FQGNSA. This CDR3 is 17 amino acids long. The CDR3 DNA reads as TGTGCCAGCAGCCTGCTGGGCGCGGGACAGGGGACGAATGAGCAGTTCTTC. Translation: CASSLLGAGQGTNEQFF.